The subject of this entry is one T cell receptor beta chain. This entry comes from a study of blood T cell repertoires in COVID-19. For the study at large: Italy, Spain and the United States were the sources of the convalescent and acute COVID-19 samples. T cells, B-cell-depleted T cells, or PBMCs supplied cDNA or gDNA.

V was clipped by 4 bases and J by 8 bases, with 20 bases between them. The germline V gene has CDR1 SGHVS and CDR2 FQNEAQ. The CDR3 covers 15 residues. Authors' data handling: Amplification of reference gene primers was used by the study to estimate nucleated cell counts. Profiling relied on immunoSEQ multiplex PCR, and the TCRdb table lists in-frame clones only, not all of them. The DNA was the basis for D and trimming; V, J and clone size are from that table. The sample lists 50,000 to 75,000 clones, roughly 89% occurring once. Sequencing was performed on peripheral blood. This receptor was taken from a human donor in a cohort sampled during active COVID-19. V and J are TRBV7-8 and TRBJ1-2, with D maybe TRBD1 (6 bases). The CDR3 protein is CASSSRQAASMGYTF. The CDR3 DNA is TGTGCCAGCAGCTCTAGACAGGCAGCAAGTATGGGCTACACCTTC.